What follows are 12 T cell receptor beta chains derived from one specimen sequenced in a study of radiation and T cells in renal cell carcinoma. The treatment: treatment-naive control, cytoreductive nephrectomy. Sequencing used immunoSEQ multiplex PCR; TCRdb keeps in-frame clones, though not all of them. Here the sample spans about 10,000 clones, around 60% being singletons. The sample was tumor tissue, taken from a patient whose treatment was nephrectomy without radiotherapy. These receptors were collected from a man aged 35 to 55 with renal cell carcinoma.

This sequence joins TRBV28 and TRBJ2-1; D may be TRBD1 (7 bases). Deletions cut 7 bases from V and 9 bases from J, with 10 bases between. CDR3 length: 11 amino acids. The germline CDR1 and CDR2 sequences are MDHEN and SYDVKM. The CDR3 DNA reads as TGTGCCAGCACCCAGGGGGGTGAGCAGTTCTTC. Translated, it gives CASTQGGEQFF.

This clone occurred once. The rearrangement uses TRBV7-6 and TRBJ1-1; D not certain. V was shortened by 2 bases and J by 0 bases, with 4 bases between the two germline ends. The CDR3 loop spans 13 amino acids. The germline V gene encodes CDR1 SGHVS and CDR2 FNYEAQ. The CDR3 nucleotides read TGTGCCAGCAGCTTAAAGGTGAACACTGAAGCTTTCTTT. Translated: CASSLKVNTEAFF.

The genes are TRBV10-3 and TRBJ1-2; D gene ambiguous. The V end was cut by 3 bases, the J end by 0 bases, with 17 bases between. Per germline, CDR1 ENHRY and CDR2 SYGVKD. This CDR3 region has 17 residues. The CDR3 spells CAISDRRLGEANYGYTF. The CDR3 nucleotides read TGTGCCATCAGTGACCGAAGACTTGGGGAGGCTAACTATGGCTACACCTTC.

The chain links TRBV4-1 to TRBJ2-2, with 8 bases fitting TRBD2. This CDR3 is 16 amino acids long. Germline trimming cut 4 bases from V and 8 bases from J; bases unmatched to any gene: 12. Germline V gives CDR1 MGHRA, CDR2 YSYEKL. The CDR3 nucleotides read TGCGCCAGCAGCCCTGAGGCAGCGGGAGCTGAAGGGGAGCTGTTTTTT. It translates to CASSPEAAGAEGELFF.

The chain recombines TRBV19 with TRBJ2-1; D is possibly TRBD1 or TRBD2 (5 bases each). Trimming stripped 4 bases from V and 9 bases from J, with 19 bases between. The CDR3 runs 15 residues. In germline, CDR1 is LNHDA, CDR2 SQIVND (reference sequence). Here the CDR3 DNA reads TGTGCCAGTAGTAAAGGGAGTTGGGAAAGGGGTGAGCAGTTCTTC. The encoded protein is CASSKGSWERGEQFF.

V gene TRBV6-5 combines with J gene TRBJ1-2; D not resolved. V was cut by 4 bases and J by 2 bases, with 14 bases left in between. CDR1 is MNHEY, CDR2 SVGAGI, per germline. CDR3 length: 15 amino acids. CDR3 DNA: TGTGCCAGCAGTTCCCAACCCGGGATCAACTATGGCTACACCTTC. This codes for CASSSQPGINYGYTF.

This clone was seen a few times. The V call is TRBV6-5, the J call TRBJ2-1; 8 bases fit TRBD2. Losses at the gene ends were 0 bases for V and 10 bases for J; bases not matched to a gene: 8. Germline CDR1 is MNHEY and CDR2 is SVGAGI. The CDR3 runs to 15 residues. As DNA, the CDR3 is TGTGCCAGCAGTTACTCTGGGGCGGGAGGTCGGGAGCAGTTCTTC. Protein sequence: CASSYSGAGGREQFF.

By share, this clone counts as large (0.1 to 1%). The chain has TRBV21-1 and TRBJ2-3; the D call of TRBD2 is as the table states it, not checked on the DNA. TRBV21-1 is described as a pseudogene. The CDR3 consists of 17 residues. The CDR3 coding sequence is TGTGCCAGCAGCAAAGTCAACGGGAGGGCCCGGAAAAATACGCAGTATTTT. As protein: CASSKVNGRARKNTQYF.

This chain joins TRBV7-9 and TRBJ1-4, with 8 bases matching TRBD1. V gave up 1 base and J gave up 7 bases; unmatched junction bases: 2. Germline CDR1 reads SEHNR; CDR2 reads FQNEAQ (reference sequence). The CDR3 is 14 amino acids. This CDR3 is CASSLGTGTEKLFF. The CDR3 DNA follows: TGTGCCAGCAGCTTAGGGACAGGGACTGAAAAACTGTTTTTT.

A word on this clone: The junction departs from the called germline gene at one end, perhaps through a read error. V usage is TRBV7-7 and J usage is TRBJ2-5; 14 bases match TRBD2. Germline V CDR1 and CDR2: SSHAT, FNYEAQ (reference sequence). The CDR3 is made up of 17 amino acids. The CDR3 DNA sequence: TGTGCTAGCAGCTCGACTAGCGGGAGGGCCGCCCAAGAGACCCAGTACTTC. Translation: CASSSTSGRAAQETQYF.

This clone has only a few counts. The chain is built from TRBV7-9 and TRBJ1-2; 8 bases match TRBD1. V was clipped by 2 bases and J by 8 bases; unmatched bases: 4. CDR3 size: 13 residues. Looked up from germline, CDR1 is SEHNR and CDR2 is FQNEAQ (reference sequence). CDR3 sequence: CASSLRTGRGYTF. The CDR3 bases are TGTGCCAGCAGCTTACGGACAGGGAGAGGCTACACCTTC.

This sequence joins TRBV29-1 and TRBJ2-7; a possible D gene is TRBD2 (5 bases). With 4 bases removed from V and 0 bases from J, the gap between germline ends came to 13 bases. Germline V gene data show CDR1 as SQVTM and CDR2 as ANQGSEA. This CDR3 is built from 14 residues. The DNA for the CDR3 is TGCAGCGTTGTACGCCCGGGGAGCTCCTACGAGCAGTACTTC. This sequence encodes CSVVRPGSSYEQYF.